Presented here are 27 T cell receptor beta chains from one specimen sequenced in a study of Graves' ophthalmopathy and Graves' hyperthyroidism. Amplifying from RNA transcripts, the study obtained TCR beta CDR3 regions. First-round RT-PCR employed HTBI primers, with a second-round multiplex PCR after it. TCRdb redid the calling of the multiplex PCR reads with MiXCR, one entry per CDR3 protein. The profile shows about 370,000 distinct CDR3 sequences, about a sixth of them singletons. Specimen: peripheral blood. The receptor source for this set is an adult woman with stable Graves' hyperthyroidism.

In this sample, this clonotype turned up many times. V gene TRBV6-4 combines with J gene TRBJ2-7; TRBD2 aligns across 14 bases. Germline CDR1 MRHNA, CDR2 SNTAGT. The CDR3 covers 18 residues. V was pared by 5 bases and J by 2 bases, with 11 bases of the junction left unmatched. The CDR3: CASSRLGTSGRLTYEQYF. CDR3 in DNA: TGTGCCAGCAGTCGCCTGGGGACTAGCGGGAGACTTACCTACGAGCAGTACTTC.

Note on this clonotype: The CDR3 end shows no conserved phenylalanine or tryptophan, and so a read error is likely. The chain recombines TRBV12-3 or TRBV12-4 with TRBJ2-3; no definite D call. The CDR3 is 14 amino acids. V shed 2 bases and J shed 8 bases, with 14 bases lying between them. The CDR3 loop is CASSLTDRSGTQYC. The CDR3 coding sequence is TGTGCCAGCAGTTTAACCGACCGGTCAGGTACGCAGTATTGT.

This clonotype was observed many times. The V and J genes are TRBV28 and TRBJ1-2, with D possibly matching TRBD1 (6 bases). This CDR3 region has 13 residues. Germline V CDR1 and CDR2: MDHEN, SYDVKM. Trimming removed 6 bases from V and 6 bases from J, with 14 bases in between. Here the CDR3 DNA reads TGTGCCAGCAGGCCTACAGGGATGAATGGCTACACCTTC. Protein: CASRPTGMNGYTF.

This clonotype came up a few times. V is TRBV28 and J is TRBJ1-3; unclear D gene. V was clipped by 6 bases and J by 2 bases, with 11 bases between them. This CDR3 spans 14 amino acids. CDR1 is MDHEN and CDR2 is SYDVKM in the germline V gene. The CDR3 loop is CASRTIGPGNTIYF. In nucleotides, the CDR3 is TGTGCCAGCAGAACTATAGGGCCTGGAAACACCATATATTTT.

The chain has TRBV11-2 and TRBJ2-2; 8 nucleotides match TRBD1. The V gene end was trimmed by 5 bases and the J gene end by 1 base; junction bases not matched to a gene: 6. The CDR3 length is 16 residues. Germline CDR1 reads SGHAT; CDR2 reads FQNNGV. The CDR3 DNA follows: TGTGCCAGCAGCAATTCCGGGACAGGGAACACCGGGGAGCTGTTTTTT. This sequence encodes CASSNSGTGNTGELFF.

The genes are TRBV12-3 or TRBV12-4 and TRBJ2-7, with 8 bases lining up with TRBD1. The ends lost 7 bases at V and 3 bases at J; junction bases unmatched: 5. CDR3 size: 13 residues. CDR3 nucleotide sequence: TGTGCCAGCAAAGTCGACAGGGGCTACGAGCAGTACTTC. Translated: CASKVDRGYEQYF.

The table lists this clonotype with many counts. The J gene is TRBJ1-1, the V gene TRBV20-1; TRBD1 matches at 7 bases. The CDR3 runs to 16 residues. The V gene's germline CDR1 is DFQATT and CDR2 SNEGSKA (reference sequence). V was pared by 2 bases and J by 4 bases, with 13 bases of the junction left unmatched. The CDR3 nucleotides read TGCAGTGCTAGAATTCCCATGACAGGGTTGATCACTGAAGCTTTCTTT. Its protein is CSARIPMTGLITEAFF.

This clonotype was counted ten times or more. This chain links TRBV19 with TRBJ2-7, with TRBD1 matching 10 bases. CDR1 and CDR2 (germline): LNHDA, SQIVND (reference sequence). There are 15 residues in the CDR3. The V and J ends lost 5 bases and 2 bases, in that order; junction bases with no gene match: 6. This CDR3 reads CASSSLGTGAYEQYF. The CDR3 coding sequence is TGTGCCAGTAGTTCCCTCGGGACAGGGGCCTACGAGCAGTACTTC.

The CDR3 sequence: CASSFGRGGQETQYF. Here the CDR3 DNA reads TGTGCCAGCAGTTTCGGCAGGGGAGGGCAAGAGACCCAGTACTTC. The chain couples TRBV12-3 or TRBV12-4 to TRBJ2-5, with D perhaps matching TRBD2 (7 bases). The CDR3 is 15 residues long. V was cut by 3 bases and J by 2 bases, with 13 bases left in between.

This clonotype was observed many times. The chain has TRBV12-3 or TRBV12-4 and TRBJ1-5, with D possibly matching TRBD1 (6 bases). This CDR3 is 15 amino acids long. The V end lost 5 bases, the J end lost 0 bases, and 11 bases lay between the germline ends. The CDR3: CASSAGGPSNQPQHF. The CDR3 coding sequence is TGTGCCAGCAGTGCTGGGGGCCCTAGCAATCAGCCCCAGCATTTT.

This clonotype was counted ten times or more. The V gene is TRBV29-1, the J gene TRBJ2-7; D is unresolved. The CDR3 extends over 14 amino acids. V was shortened by 4 bases and J by 6 bases, with 19 bases between the two germline ends. CDR1 and CDR2 (germline): SQVTM, ANQGSEA. CDR3 DNA sequence: TGCAGCGTTGCTTTAGGTCTGGGCCTGGGCGAGCAGTACTTC. Its translation: CSVALGLGLGEQYF.

This clonotype was picked up many times. This CDR3 reads CASSETGAEQPQHF. The CDR3, as DNA: TGTGCCAGCAGTGAAACAGGGGCGGAACAGCCCCAGCATTTT. The V call is TRBV6-1, the J call TRBJ1-5; 7 bases line up with TRBD1. This CDR3 spans 14 amino acids. The ends lost 2 bases at V and 7 bases at J; junction bases unmatched: 5. Germline loops: CDR1 MNHNS, CDR2 SASEGT.

V gene TRBV20-1 combines with J gene TRBJ2-7; 14 bases align to TRBD2. The germline gives CDR1 DFQATT, CDR2 SNEGSKA (reference sequence). The CDR3 length is 15 residues. V shed 1 base, J shed 9 bases, and the junction held 8 bases outside the gene matches. CDR3 amino acids: CSARAPGLAGGGQYF. The CDR3 nucleotides are TGCAGTGCTAGAGCCCCAGGACTAGCGGGAGGCGGGCAGTACTTC.

This chain uses TRBV4-2 with TRBJ1-2; the match to TRBD1 covers 7 bases. Germline lookup yields CDR1 LGHNA and CDR2 YNFKEQ. Losses at the gene ends were 4 bases for V and 4 bases for J; bases not matched to a gene: 12. The CDR3 consists of 16 residues. The chain's CDR3 is CASSPGQRAGGYGYTF. In DNA, the CDR3 is TGTGCCAGCAGCCCGGGACAGCGTGCTGGTGGCTATGGCTACACCTTC.

This chain joins TRBV20-1 and TRBJ2-7, with D possibly called TRBD1 or TRBD2 (5 bases each). CDR1 and CDR2 (germline): DFQATT, SNEGSKA (reference sequence). V lost 5 bases, J lost 2 bases, and 16 bases lay in between. The CDR3 has 14 amino acids. CDR3 sequence reads: CSAGLGVGPYEQYF. The DNA for the CDR3 is TGCAGTGCTGGCTTGGGGGTCGGGCCCTACGAGCAGTACTTC.

This chain uses TRBV19 with TRBJ2-5; TRBD2 is a possible D gene (6 bases). Germline V gene sequence: CDR1 LNHDA, CDR2 SQIVND (reference sequence). Trimming removed 2 bases from V and 3 bases from J, with 13 bases in between. The CDR3 contains 15 residues. Written as DNA, the CDR3 is TGTGCCAGTAGTATATTCCTCGGAGGGAAAGAGACCCAGTACTTC. Its translation: CASSIFLGGKETQYF.

This clonotype was recorded many times. The chain recombines TRBV20-1 with TRBJ2-5; 11 positions agree with TRBD1. The germline V gene encodes CDR1 DFQATT and CDR2 SNEGSKA (reference sequence). V was clipped by 6 bases and J by 6 bases; unmatched bases: 9. CDR3 size: 14 residues. This chain's CDR3 is CSALGQGASKTQYF. In DNA form, the CDR3 reads TGCAGTGCACTCGGACAGGGGGCTTCGAAGACCCAGTACTTC.

This clonotype turned up a few times. J is TRBJ2-7 and V is TRBV27; D is tentatively TRBD1 or TRBD2 (6 bases each). The CDR3 covers 13 residues. Germline V gene data show CDR1 as MNHEY and CDR2 as SMNVEV (reference sequence). V was shortened by 3 bases and J by 3 bases, with 9 bases between the two germline ends. In nucleotides, the CDR3 is TGTGCCAGCAGTTTTGGGGGGCTCTACGAGCAGTACTTC. It encodes CASSFGGLYEQYF.

This clonotype showed up many times. This chain connects TRBV7-2 to TRBJ1-1; no definite D call. Germline V gives CDR1 SGHTA, CDR2 FQGNSA. V was trimmed by 2 bases and J by 1 base, leaving 8 bases between them. CDR3 length: 14 residues. The DNA for the CDR3 is TGTGCCAGCAGCTTAACGGACGAGAACACTGAAGCTTTCTTT. Protein sequence: CASSLTDENTEAFF.

This clonotype occurred many times. V gene TRBV12-3 or TRBV12-4 combines with J gene TRBJ1-2, with D perhaps TRBD1 (6 bases). V lost 1 base, J lost 3 bases, and 21 bases lay in between. CDR3 length equals 18 residues. CDR3 sequence reads: CASSLGGELSRGDYGYTF. The CDR3 DNA reads TGTGCCAGCAGTTTAGGGGGAGAACTTTCTAGGGGGGACTATGGCTACACCTTC.

This clonotype was observed many times. The chain joins TRBV19 to TRBJ1-1; tentatively, D is TRBD1 (5 bases). V lost 3 bases to trimming and J lost 4 bases, with 12 bases between them. The CDR3 covers 14 residues. Germline values: CDR1 LNHDA, CDR2 SQIVND (reference sequence). CDR3 coding DNA: TGTGCCAGTAGTATTTTCGGCAGGGTCACTGAAGCTTTCTTT. This sequence encodes CASSIFGRVTEAFF.

This clonotype came up many times. The CDR3 DNA sequence: TGCAGTGCTAGGGCTAGCGGGAGTAAGGACGAGCAGTACTTC. Protein sequence: CSARASGSKDEQYF. The chain combines TRBV20-1 with TRBJ2-7; 10 bases line up with TRBD2. This CDR3 is built from 14 residues. The V and J ends lost 3 bases and 5 bases, in that order; junction bases with no gene match: 7. The germline V gene has CDR1 DFQATT and CDR2 SNEGSKA (reference sequence).

This clonotype was detected only a few times. The CDR3 DNA sequence: TGTGCCAGCAGCCCGCCGTCTGGGGGCATGAGGGTGGAGACCCAGTACTTC. It yields the protein CASSPPSGGMRVETQYF. The rearrangement joins TRBV11-1 to TRBJ2-5; D possibly corresponds to TRBD1 (6 bases). This CDR3 has 17 residues. The V and J ends lost 5 bases and 5 bases respectively, with 24 bases between them. Germline V gene data show CDR1 as SGHAT and CDR2 as FQDESV (reference sequence).

This clonotype was found many times. This rearrangement joins TRBV27 to TRBJ2-7; 8 nucleotides match TRBD2. The CDR3 sequence is 14 residues long. V lost 2 bases to trimming and J lost 0 bases; unmatched junction nucleotides: 0. CDR1 is MNHEY and CDR2 is SMNVEV in the germline V gene (reference sequence). The CDR3 here is CASSLGTSSYEQYF. As DNA, the CDR3 is TGTGCCAGCAGTTTAGGGACTAGCTCCTACGAGCAGTACTTC.

This clonotype showed up many times. V gene TRBV6-5 combines with J gene TRBJ2-7; 13 bases line up with TRBD2. Germline CDR1 is MNHEY and CDR2 is SVGAGI. The V segment lost 4 bases and the J segment 3 bases; nucleotides outside the gene matches: 15. The CDR3 sequence is 19 residues long. CDR3 protein: CASSSRGLAGKLVGYEQYF. The DNA of the CDR3 is TGTGCCAGCAGTTCTAGGGGACTAGCGGGGAAACTTGTGGGCTACGAGCAGTACTTC.

The chain is built from TRBV6-5 and TRBJ2-7, with D unclear. CDR3 length: 13 amino acids. Germline assignment: CDR1 MNHEY and CDR2 SVGAGI. The V gene lost 4 bases and the J gene lost 3 bases, with 10 bases spanning the gap. The CDR3 protein is CASSSSEIYEQYF. CDR3 in DNA: TGTGCCAGCAGTTCCAGCGAAATCTACGAGCAGTACTTC.

The chain recombines TRBV12-3 or TRBV12-4 with TRBJ1-5; D not resolved. The V end lost 5 bases, the J end lost 8 bases, and 4 bases lay between the germline ends. This CDR3 region has 10 residues. CDR3 DNA: TGTGCCAGCAGTCACGAGCCCCAGCATTTT. This encodes CASSHEPQHF.